The entry below gives a single TCR beta chain sequence along with its context. Its antigen is unknown. MiXCR, applied by TCRdb to the RT-PCR reads, yields one record per CDR3 protein. Here the sample spans some 640,000 distinct CDR3 sequences, more than 11% being singletons. The CDR3 runs 15 residues. Germline V gives CDR1 LGHNA, CDR2 YNFKEQ. V trimming: 4 bases; J trimming: 7 bases; junction bases outside the gene matches: 7. The data were taken from a study of response to subunit inactivated influenza vaccine. Study observations and caveats: The authors put forward the suggestion that each seasonal influenza vaccination may bring in only a limited number of new T cells.

The sample was PBMCs from blood, taken approximately 15 days before vaccination. The TCR sequence derives from a man between 50 and 59 years old who received an inactivated influenza vaccine. The chain employs TRBV4-2 and TRBJ2-1; 10 bases match TRBD1. CDR3 residues: CASSRNRDRGNEQFF. CDR3 nucleotide sequence: TGTGCCAGCAGCCGGAACCGGGACAGGGGAAATGAGCAGTTCTTC.